The clone carrying this T cell receptor (beta chain) occurred a few times. The antigen remains unidentified. Regarding time point: week 11, during vaccination. What each vaccine dose contained was 300 ug of mutant IDH1 20-mer peptide, accompanied by topical imiquimod. This entry belongs to a study of a mutant IDH1 vaccine in newly diagnosed glioma. Study as a whole: The study gave patients eight vaccinations in weeks 1, 3, 5, 7, 11, 15, 19, 23. Previous treatment comprised radiotherapy, temozolomide, or both, mostly both. Study-level findings and limits: Across multiple MHC alleles, 93.3% of patients had vaccine-induced responses. Changes to the top peripheral T cell clonotypes appeared unrelated to pseudoprogression.

The CDR3 is 12 residues long. CDR1 is SGHRS, CDR2 YFSETQ, per germline. V lost 2 bases and J lost 7, with 4 bases in between. Clones were sequenced by immunoSEQ multiplex PCR, and TCRdb holds only the in-frame ones, with some missing. The table has some 130,000 clones, roughly 78% seen once; the top ten hold less than 7%. This receptor was identified in a man aged 40-49 years with glioma. Sequencing was performed on PBMCs, taken from a glioma patient whose treatment included an IDH1 peptide vaccine. The chain combines TRBV5-1 with TRBJ1-6; D not certain. This CDR3 reads CASSFGNSPLHF. The CDR3 DNA reads as TGCGCCAGCAGCTTCGGGAATTCACCCCTCCACTTT.